Below are 14 T cell receptor beta chains sequenced from a single sample in a study of CD8+CD57+ T cells in acquired aplastic anemia. All sequencing subjects had displayed CD8+CD57+ cell expansion on flow cytometry. TCR beta VDJ and CDR3 were profiled, and genomic DNA was the template. TCRdb re-analysed the reads in MiXCR, keeping a single row per CDR3 protein. The sample includes approximately 98,000 distinct CDR3 sequences, approximately 73% seen only once; the top ten take 65%. Specimen: sorted CD4+, CD8+, or CD8+CD57+ T cells (not recorded which) from PBMCs. Every receptor here comes from a human donor with aplastic anemia.

The genes are TRBV7-8 and TRBJ2-4, with TRBD1 matching 9 bases. Trimming took 5 bases from V and 7 from J; bases not matched to a gene: 6. CDR1 is SGHVS, CDR2 FQNEAQ, per germline. The CDR3 consists of 14 residues. Here the CDR3 DNA reads TGTGCCAGCAGCCGGACAGGGGCAGCGAACATTCAGTACTTC. Residues: CASSRTGAANIQYF.

The rearrangement joins TRBV7-2 to TRBJ1-6; 8 nucleotides match TRBD1. The germline V gene encodes CDR1 SGHTA and CDR2 FQGNSA. The trim removed 5 bases at V and 10 bases at J, leaving 7 bases unmatched. The CDR3 has 14 amino acids. The CDR3 sequence is CASSLGQGHSPLHF. CDR3 bases: TGTGCCAGCAGCCTCGGACAGGGACACTCACCCCTCCACTTT.

V usage is TRBV19 and J usage is TRBJ2-5; 14 bases map to TRBD2. Losses at the gene ends were 10 bases for V and 4 bases for J; bases not matched to a gene: 11. Germline V gene lookup returns CDR1 LNHDA and CDR2 SQIVND (reference sequence). The CDR3 is 16 amino acids. Here the CDR3 DNA reads TGTGCCACCCAGGGACTAGCGGGAGAGGTTTCAGAGACCCAGTACTTC. It specifies CATQGLAGEVSETQYF.

J is TRBJ2-7 and V is TRBV5-1; D could derive from TRBD1 or TRBD2 (7 bases each). The V end lost 4 bases, the J end lost 2 bases, and 16 bases lay between the germline ends. The length of the CDR3 is 15 residues. The germline V gene encodes CDR1 SGHRS and CDR2 YFSETQ. Here the CDR3 reads CASSVESGGAYEQYF. The CDR3 nucleotides read TGCGCCAGCAGCGTGGAATCAGGGGGGGCCTACGAGCAGTACTTC.

This clonotype has more than one count but fewer than ten. This chain links TRBV7-2 with TRBJ2-5, with D perhaps being TRBD1 or TRBD2 (5 bases each). V lost 5 bases, J lost 4 bases, and 8 bases lay in between. The CDR3 length is 12 residues. Germline loops: CDR1 SGHTA, CDR2 FQGNSA. CDR3 DNA: TGTGCCAGCAGCCGGGACCGAGAGACCCAGTACTTC. Its protein is CASSRDRETQYF.

This chain's CDR3 is CATSAGLNTEAFF. As DNA, the CDR3 is TGTGCCACCAGTGCAGGGTTAAACACTGAAGCTTTCTTT. This sequence joins TRBV24-1 and TRBJ1-1, with D possibly matching TRBD1 (5 bases). V lost 5 bases, J lost 2 bases, and 8 bases lay in between. Germline V CDR1 and CDR2: KGHDR, SFDVKD. The CDR3 runs to 13 residues.

The chain combines TRBV6-5 with TRBJ2-1; the D is unclear. V was trimmed by 2 bases and J by 7 bases, leaving 15 bases between them. The CDR3 extends over 15 amino acids. CDR1 MNHEY and CDR2 SVGAGI come from the germline V gene. The CDR3: CASSYQFLDTNEQFF. The CDR3 DNA follows: TGTGCCAGCAGTTACCAATTCTTAGACACTAATGAGCAGTTCTTC.

The gene calls are TRBV2 and TRBJ2-3, with 10 positions matching TRBD2. Germline V lookup: CDR1 SNHLY, CDR2 FYNNEI. The ends lost 8 bases at V and 2 bases at J; junction bases unmatched: 4. The CDR3 loop spans 14 amino acids. CDR3 residues: CASGLAGVTDTQYF. CDR3 nucleotide sequence: TGTGCCAGCGGGCTAGCGGGGGTCACAGATACGCAGTATTTT.

The J gene is TRBJ2-5, the V gene TRBV7-2, with 8 bases fitting TRBD2. The V segment lost 6 bases and the J segment 4 bases; nucleotides outside the gene matches: 10. Germline CDR1 reads SGHTA; CDR2 reads FQGNSA. The CDR3 extends over 15 amino acids. The CDR3 DNA follows: TGTGCCAGCAGTGGGGGCGGGGGGATCAGAGAGACCCAGTACTTC. Translated, it gives CASSGGGGIRETQYF.

The rearrangement links TRBV19 to TRBJ1-6, with TRBD1 as a possible D gene (6 bases). CDR3 length equals 15 residues. The germline V gene encodes CDR1 LNHDA and CDR2 SQIVND (reference sequence). V gave up 4 bases and J gave up 6 bases, with 13 bases separating them. In DNA form, the CDR3 reads TGTGCCAGTAGTACGGCGCAGGGGAGTAATTCACCCCTCCACTTT. Its translation: CASSTAQGSNSPLHF.

This clonotype came up a few times. This sequence joins TRBV9 and TRBJ1-2; the D is unclear. This CDR3 is built from 11 residues. Trimming took 3 bases from V and 6 from J, leaving 6 bases between them. The germline CDR1 and CDR2 sequences are SGDLS and YYNGEE. CDR3 sequence reads: CASSAPDGYTF. The CDR3 region has the DNA TGTGCCAGCAGCGCCCCGGATGGCTACACCTTC.

At least ten counts were recorded for this clonotype. V and J are TRBV7-8 and TRBJ2-7, with TRBD1 matching 7 bases. Per the germline V gene, CDR1 is SGHVS and CDR2 is FQNEAQ. After removal of 5 bases from V and 5 bases from J, the junction contained 9 bases not matched to a gene. The length of the CDR3 is 14 residues. The CDR3 DNA reads TGTGCCAGCAGCCCGCACAGGGGTAGGGACGAGCAGTACTTC. Protein sequence: CASSPHRGRDEQYF.

The V and J genes are TRBV30 and TRBJ2-5; D remains unclear. The DNA matches TRBJ2-7 better at its end, which makes the J call doubtful. CDR1 GTSNPN and CDR2 SVGIG come from the germline V gene (reference sequence). This CDR3 comprises 12 residues. The CDR3 loop reads CAWIVGLNEQYF. CDR3 DNA: TGTGCCTGGATTGTAGGATTAAACGAGCAGTACTTC.

This clonotype was seen only a few times. V usage is TRBV5-6 and J usage is TRBJ1-2, with 9 bases that match TRBD1. J gave up 8 bases and V 0 bases, and 2 bases lay outside the gene matches. CDR3 size: 13 residues. Germline V gives CDR1 SGHDT, CDR2 YYEEEE. The CDR3 loop reads CASSLGQGDGYTF. In DNA, the CDR3 is TGTGCCAGCAGCTTGGGACAGGGGGACGGCTACACCTTC.